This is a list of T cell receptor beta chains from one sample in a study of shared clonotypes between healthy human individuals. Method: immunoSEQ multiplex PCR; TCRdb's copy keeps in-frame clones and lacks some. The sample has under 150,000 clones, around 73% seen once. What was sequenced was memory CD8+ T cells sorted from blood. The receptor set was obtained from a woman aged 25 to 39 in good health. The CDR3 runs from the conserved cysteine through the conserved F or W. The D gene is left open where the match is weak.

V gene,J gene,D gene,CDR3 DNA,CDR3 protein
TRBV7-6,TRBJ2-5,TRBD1,TGTGCCAGCAGCCACCGGGACAGTCTCCAAGAGACCCAGTACTTC,CASSHRDSLQETQYF
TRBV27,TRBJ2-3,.,TGTGCCAGCAGTACAATGGGACGGGCAGATACGCAGTATTTT,CASSTMGRADTQYF
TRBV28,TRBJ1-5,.,TGTGCCAGCAGTTCGACAGGAGGTAGCAATCAGCCCCAGCATTTT,CASSSTGGSNQPQHF
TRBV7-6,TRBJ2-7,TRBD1,TGTGCCAGCAGCTTAGGAACAGACAGGGTAGGGTACTACGAGCAGTACTTC,CASSLGTDRVGYYEQYF
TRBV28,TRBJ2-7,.,TGTGCCAGCAGTCCCACAGGGTGGACCTACGAGCAGTACTTC,CASSPTGWTYEQYF
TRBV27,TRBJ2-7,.,TGTGCCAGCAGTTTATCTGGATTTATCTACGAGCAGTACTTC,CASSLSGFIYEQYF
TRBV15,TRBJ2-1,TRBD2,TGTGCCACCAGCAGAAGTACTAGCGCCCCCGAAGGTGAGCAGTTCTTC,CATSRSTSAPEGEQFF
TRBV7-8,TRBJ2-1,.,TGTGCCAGCAGCTCGAAGCCACATATCTCCTACAATGAGCAGTTCTTC,CASSSKPHISYNEQFF
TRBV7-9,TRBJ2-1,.,TGTGCCAGCAGCACGCGACGGAGAGGCTACAATGAGCAGTTCTTC,CASSTRRRGYNEQFF
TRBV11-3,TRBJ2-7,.,TGTGCCAGCAGCTTCGACAAGGGATACGAGCAGTACTTC,CASSFDKGYEQYF